One and the same sample provided the 20 T cell receptor beta chains below, sequenced in a study of T-cell memory formation after mild COVID-19. From the 5' RACE reads, TCRdb called clonotypes with MiXCR, one entry per CDR3 protein. The sample consists of approximately 440,000 distinct CDR3 sequences, around 20% of them appearing once. Sequencing input: PBMCs or a T cell subset sorted from them (not recorded which). The receptors were gathered from an adult woman who had mild COVID-19 (a few samples of this study predate the infection). Cell type and time point are not known.

This clonotype was recorded a few times. The chain carries TRBV20-1 and TRBJ2-7; D remains ambiguous. Germline V gene data show CDR1 as DFQATT and CDR2 as SNEGSKA (reference sequence). This CDR3 spans 12 amino acids. V lost 0 bases and J 4 bases, leaving 7 bases between the germline ends. This CDR3 reads CSARDPWYEQYF. The CDR3 nucleotides read TGCAGTGCTAGAGATCCCTGGTACGAGCAGTACTTC.

V gene TRBV9 combines with J gene TRBJ1-6; tentatively, D is TRBD1 (6 bases). Germline assignment: CDR1 SGDLS and CDR2 YYNGEE. This CDR3 contains 15 residues. V gave up 4 bases and J gave up 7 bases, with 15 bases separating them. The CDR3 here is CASSPQTGLNSPLHF. The DNA for the CDR3 is TGTGCCAGCAGCCCGCAGACAGGTTTGAATTCACCCCTCCACTTT.

This clonotype was counted only a few times. V is TRBV18 and J is TRBJ1-1; 8 bases fit TRBD1. The CDR3 extends over 15 amino acids. Germline CDR1 is KGHSH and CDR2 is LQKENI. V lost 1 base and J lost 2; bases outside the gene matches: 3. For the CDR3, the DNA is TGTGCCAGCTCACCACGGGGGACAGGAAACACTGAAGCTTTCTTT. Translated: CASSPRGTGNTEAFF.

The chain couples TRBV6-1 to TRBJ1-1; no definite D call. There are 13 residues in the CDR3. Germline V gene sequence: CDR1 MNHNS, CDR2 SASEGT. Trimming left V 3 bases short and J 5 bases short, with 10 bases between. CDR3 region: CASSDWGRTEAFF. CDR3 in DNA: TGTGCCAGCAGTGACTGGGGAAGGACTGAAGCTTTCTTT.

The V call is TRBV7-8, the J call TRBJ2-4; 7 nucleotides align to TRBD2. CDR3 length equals 15 residues. Germline lookup yields CDR1 SGHVS and CDR2 FQNEAQ. V shed 4 bases and J 0 bases; nucleotides not matched to a gene: 3. CDR3 sequence: CASSSLAVAKNIQYF. For the CDR3, the DNA is TGTGCCAGCAGCTCGCTAGCGGTAGCCAAAAACATTCAGTACTTC.

The rearrangement joins TRBV12-3 or TRBV12-4 to TRBJ2-1; D unclear. This CDR3 contains 15 residues. V shed 7 bases and J shed 10 bases, with 23 bases lying between them. Written as DNA, the CDR3 is TGTGCCAGCAAAAGCTCGGCGGAGCCCCCCCGGGAGCAGTTCTTC. Translated: CASKSSAEPPREQFF.

V is TRBV6-5 and J is TRBJ2-7; 11 bases align to TRBD1. The CDR3 sequence is 15 residues long. Per the germline V gene, CDR1 is MNHEY and CDR2 is SVGAGI. V trimming: 2 bases; J trimming: 0 bases; junction bases outside the gene matches: 0. The CDR3 bases are TGTGCCAGCAGTTACGGGACAGGGGGCTCCTACGAGCAGTACTTC. It specifies CASSYGTGGSYEQYF.

This clonotype was observed a few times. The rearrangement links TRBV5-1 to TRBJ2-2; D unresolved. V was pared by 6 bases and J by 2 bases, with 20 bases between. Germline assignment: CDR1 SGHRS and CDR2 YFSETQ. CDR3 length equals 17 residues. The CDR3 bases are TGCGCCAGCATCCAGACACCTGAGGCTGTAAACACCGGGGAGCTGTTTTTT. The encoded protein is CASIQTPEAVNTGELFF.

The chain couples TRBV4-1 to TRBJ2-7; tentatively, D is TRBD1 (5 bases). CDR3 length equals 15 residues. Germline lookup yields CDR1 MGHRA and CDR2 YSYEKL. Trimming stripped 0 bases from V and 3 bases from J, with 12 bases between. CDR3 residues: CASSQDRQGGYEQYF. The CDR3 nucleotides read TGCGCCAGCAGCCAAGATCGGCAGGGCGGCTACGAGCAGTACTTC.

This clonotype was counted at least ten times. This sequence joins TRBV19 and TRBJ1-2; 10 bases are shared with TRBD1. The CDR3 consists of 16 residues. V was clipped by 6 bases and J by 8 bases; unmatched bases: 15. Germline lookup yields CDR1 LNHDA and CDR2 SQIVND (reference sequence). CDR3 protein: CASRWDRGGSIGGYTF. The CDR3, as DNA: TGTGCCAGTAGGTGGGACAGGGGCGGATCAATCGGGGGCTACACCTTC.

This clonotype appeared many times. CDR3 region: CASSPLAVSYNEQFF. CDR3 coding DNA: TGCGCCAGCAGCCCATTAGCAGTCTCCTACAATGAGCAGTTCTTC. The genes are TRBV5-1 and TRBJ2-1; D gene uncertain. Per the germline V gene, CDR1 is SGHRS and CDR2 is YFSETQ. V was pared by 4 bases and J by 0 bases, with 11 bases between. The CDR3 length is 15 residues. Supplemented by reference TRBV5-1 and TRBJ2-1, the full variable domain reads KAGVTQTPRYLIKTRGQQVTLSCSPISGHRSVSWYQQTPGQGLQFLFEYFSETQRNKGNFPGRFSGRQFSNSRSEMNVSTLELGDSALYLCASSPLAVSYNEQFFGPGTRLTVL.

This clonotype was observed a few times. The V gene is TRBV3-1, the J gene TRBJ2-1; the D is unclear. V lost 3 bases to trimming and J lost 12 bases, with 15 bases between them. Germline V CDR1 and CDR2: LGHDT, YNNKEL (reference sequence). CDR3 size: 13 residues. The CDR3 DNA reads as TGTGCCAGCAGCCAGGACCTAGTCGGGTGGCAGTTCTTC. Translating it yields CASSQDLVGWQFF.

This clonotype was seen a few times. J is TRBJ1-5 and V is TRBV4-1; weak D call: TRBD1 (6 bases). From germline, CDR1 is MGHRA and CDR2 YSYEKL. V was pared by 3 bases and J by 1 base, with 10 bases between. This CDR3 has 15 residues. The DNA of the CDR3 is TGCGCCAGCAGCCAGTCAACAGGGAGCAATCAGCCCCAGCATTTT. Its translation is CASSQSTGSNQPQHF.

The chain couples TRBV10-3 to TRBJ2-3; D might be TRBD2 (5 bases). Trimming removed 0 bases from V and 4 bases from J, with 17 bases in between. This CDR3 has 17 residues. CDR1 is ENHRY and CDR2 is SYGVKD in the germline V gene. This chain's CDR3 is CAISESMERSAPDTQYF. CDR3 in DNA: TGTGCCATCAGTGAGTCGATGGAGCGGAGTGCCCCAGATACGCAGTATTTT.

Points on this clonotype: A junction end diverges from the germline sequence, so it may reflect a read error. This chain joins TRBV12-3 or TRBV12-4 and TRBJ2-5; TRBD1 matches 9 bases. The CDR3 contains 17 residues. CDR3 bases: TGTGCCATCAGTCCTTCGACAGGGGGATTCGCCATGGAGACCCAGTACTTC. It codes for CAISPSTGGFAMETQYF.

This chain connects TRBV12-3 or TRBV12-4 to TRBJ1-6; D unresolved. Trimming removed 1 base at V and 7 bases at J, with 8 bases between. This CDR3 has 14 amino acids. CDR3 coding DNA: TGTGCCAGCAGTTTAGAGGGTCACAATTCACCCCTCCACTTT. As protein: CASSLEGHNSPLHF.

This clonotype was counted only a few times. The genes are TRBV29-1 and TRBJ1-1; perhaps TRBD1 as D (6 bases). This CDR3 region has 15 residues. Germline lookup yields CDR1 SQVTM and CDR2 ANQGSEA. V was trimmed by 4 bases and J by 3 bases, leaving 18 bases between them. CDR3 coding DNA: TGCAGCGTTGCTCTTCGGATCGCAGGGGACACTGAAGCTTTCTTT. Protein sequence: CSVALRIAGDTEAFF.

The rearrangement uses TRBV24-1 and TRBJ2-5; 8 bases agree with TRBD1. Germline loops: CDR1 KGHDR, CDR2 SFDVKD. The J segment lost 3 bases and the V segment lost 4 bases, leaving 9 bases of the junction unmatched. The CDR3 loop spans 16 amino acids. DNA for the CDR3: TGTGCCACCAGTGACTCCCTCGGGACAGGAGAAGAGACCCAGTACTTC. Protein sequence: CATSDSLGTGEETQYF.

V gene TRBV9 combines with J gene TRBJ2-3, with D unclear. This CDR3 contains 12 residues. In germline, CDR1 is SGDLS, CDR2 YYNGEE. With 7 bases removed from V and 2 bases from J, the gap between germline ends came to 8 bases. The CDR3 spells CASASLTDTQYF. CDR3 bases: TGTGCCAGCGCCAGTCTCACAGATACGCAGTATTTT. The full variable domain, completed using reference TRBV9 and TRBJ2-3, is DSGVTQTPKHLITATGQRVTLRCSPRSGDLSVYWYQQSLDQGLQFLIQYYNGEERAKGNILERFSAQQFPDLHSELNLSSLELGDSALYFCASASLTDTQYFGPGTRLTVL.

This clonotype was counted between two and nine times. The chain combines TRBV5-1 with TRBJ1-1; D unclear. V dropped 0 bases and J dropped 2 bases, with 8 bases sitting between them. CDR3 length: 14 residues. CDR1 and CDR2 from the germline V gene are SGHRS and YFSETQ. Here the CDR3 reads CASSLDSGNTEAFF. CDR3 nucleotide sequence: TGCGCCAGCAGCTTGGATTCAGGAAACACTGAAGCTTTCTTT.